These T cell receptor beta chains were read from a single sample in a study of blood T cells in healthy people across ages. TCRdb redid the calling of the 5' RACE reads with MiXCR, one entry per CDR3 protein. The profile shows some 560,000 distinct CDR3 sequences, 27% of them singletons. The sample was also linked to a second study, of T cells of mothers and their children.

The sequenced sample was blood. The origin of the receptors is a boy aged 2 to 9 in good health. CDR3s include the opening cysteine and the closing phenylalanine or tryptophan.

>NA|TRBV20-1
CSARTRNQPGGYEQFF
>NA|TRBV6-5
CASSPGQVNEQFF
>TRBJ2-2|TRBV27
CASSLSGRYTGELFF
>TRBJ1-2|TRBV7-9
CASSSGQGEDGYTF
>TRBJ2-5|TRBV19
CASSPDTGLAKETQYF
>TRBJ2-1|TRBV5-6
CASSLSVGGSYNEQFF
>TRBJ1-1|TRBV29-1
CSVESFWGFNTEAFF
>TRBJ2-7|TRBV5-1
CASSWGRDSPEQYF
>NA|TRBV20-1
CSASGTSAYNEQFF
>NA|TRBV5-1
CASRLGPGQGNNGQFF
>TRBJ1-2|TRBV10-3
CAISEPDGLSYTF
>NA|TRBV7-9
CVSMVADLQETQYF
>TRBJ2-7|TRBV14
CASSLYSGGTYEQYF
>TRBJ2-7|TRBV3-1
CASSSRQGRVSYEQYF
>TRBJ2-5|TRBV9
CASSVGGGPETQYF
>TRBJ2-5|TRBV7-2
CASSWRLDGTQYF
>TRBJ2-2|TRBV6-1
CASSATFTGELFF
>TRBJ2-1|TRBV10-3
CAINPGSSYNEQFF
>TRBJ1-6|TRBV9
CASSALNSPLHF
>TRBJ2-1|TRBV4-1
CAGSPRTGAPGEQFF
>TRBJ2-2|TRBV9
CASSGMNTGELFF
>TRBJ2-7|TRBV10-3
CAISEELFSYEQYF
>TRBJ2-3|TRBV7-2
CASSLDLAGGLTDTQYF
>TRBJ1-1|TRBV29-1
CSARGGPSMNTEAFF
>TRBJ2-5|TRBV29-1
CSANPLTGRGETQYF
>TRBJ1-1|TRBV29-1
CSVQLRTRAFF
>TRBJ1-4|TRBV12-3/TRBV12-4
CASSLKKGQGNEKLFF